The 25 T cell receptor beta chains listed next were all sequenced from one sample in a study of tumor-infiltrating lymphocytes in primary liver carcinoma. Researchers generated TCR beta cDNA from about 460 ng of total RNA, relying on a constant-region primer. Three-round nested multiplex PCR performed with slightly modified ARM-PCR produced the TCR beta libraries. Running 9 to 11 cycles apiece, the first two PCR rounds relied on TRBV1-TRBV30 forward primers together with a C-beta reverse primer. TCRdb independently ran MiXCR on the multiplex PCR reads; one entry per CDR3 protein. The table includes hundreds of thousands of distinct CDR3 sequences, about 60% detected once. Unsorted whole blood yielded blood RNA, and germline DNA was extracted as well. Sequencing was carried out using peripheral blood. The origin of the receptors is a man in his forties or fifties with primary liver carcinoma and hepatitis B virus infection.

Details on this clonotype: This CDR3 is missing its conserved last phenylalanine or tryptophan, likely due to a read error. This chain links TRBV11-2 with TRBJ1-5; TRBD1 might be the D (6 bases). Germline loops: CDR1 SGHAT, CDR2 FQNNGV. The CDR3 runs to 14 residues. DNA of the CDR3: TGCGCTAGTAGCCGCACAGGGTCGGAACAGCCCCAGCATGTT. Its translation is CASSRTGSEQPQHV.

Concerning this clonotype: A much larger clone lies one base from this, so it may be a read error. The V gene is TRBV12-3 or TRBV12-4, the J gene TRBJ1-5; 9 bases are a match to TRBD1. The CDR3 totals 14 residues. V gave up 6 bases and J gave up 9 bases; unmatched junction bases: 9. For the CDR3, the DNA is TGTGCCAGCAGGGCAAACAGGGGGCTTCGGCCCCAGCATTTT. Translation gives CASRANRGLRPQHF.

With respect to this clonotype: The junction differs from germline at one of its ends, possibly a read error. The rearrangement joins TRBV11-1 to TRBJ1-6, with no clear D. There are 14 residues in the CDR3. The germline CDR1 and CDR2 sequences are SGHAT and FQDESV (reference sequence). Here the CDR3 DNA reads TGCGCCAGCAGCTTACCGCGGGGTAATTCACCCATCCACTTT. It yields the protein CASSLPRGNSPIHF.

For this clonotype: A much larger clonotype is one base distant, so this may be a read error. This chain uses TRBV10-3 with TRBJ2-7; the D gene is possibly TRBD2 (5 bases). V lost 7 bases to trimming and J lost 6 bases, with 19 bases between them. The CDR3 runs 14 residues. Germline values: CDR1 ENHRY, CDR2 SYGVKD. In nucleotides, the CDR3 is TGTGCCATCAATGCAGCGGAGTCCTTTTCCGAGCAGTACTTC. This encodes CAINAAESFSEQYF.

The CDR3 is CISSQGLAGLTGELFF. CDR3 nucleotide sequence: TGTATCAGCAGCCAAGGACTAGCGGGACTCACCGGGGAGCTGTTTTTT. The V and J genes are TRBV12-3 or TRBV12-4 and TRBJ2-2; 12 nucleotides line up with TRBD2. CDR3 length: 16 residues.

As regards this clonotype: The germline gene is not matched at one end of the junction; a read error may be the cause. The chain carries TRBV10-3 and TRBJ2-1, with D tentatively TRBD2 (5 bases). The CDR3 spans 17 residues. Germline assignment: CDR1 ENHRY and CDR2 SYGVKD. Here the CDR3 DNA reads TGTGCCATCTGTGAGTCGGCTAGCACGAGCTCCTACAATGAGCAGTTCTTC. It specifies CAICESASTSSYNEQFF.

Of note for this clonotype: The junction shows a germline mismatch at one end, possibly a read error. J is TRBJ2-3 and V is TRBV6-2 or TRBV6-3, with D perhaps matching TRBD1 (5 bases). CDR1 and CDR2 (germline): MNHEY, SVGEGT. This CDR3 is built from 17 residues. CDR3 DNA sequence: TGTGCCAGTAGTTACTCTGTCCCGAGACACGTCACAGGTATGCAGTATTTT. Translated, it gives CASSYSVPRHVTGMQYF.

Of note for this clonotype: Compared with germline, one end of the junction differs, possibly owing to a read error. The chain has TRBV5-4 and TRBJ2-3, with D tentatively TRBD2 (6 bases). From germline, CDR1 is SGHNT and CDR2 YYREEE (reference sequence). This CDR3 is 14 amino acids long. DNA of the CDR3: TGTTCCAGCAGCTCGACTAGTAGCACAGATACGCGGTATTTT. It codes for CSSSSTSSTDTRYF. Together with reference TRBV5-4 and TRBJ2-3, the CDR3 gives the full variable domain: ETGVTQSPTHLIKTRGQQVTLRCSSQSGHNTVSWYQQALGQGPQFIFQYYREEENGRGNFPPRFSGLQFPNYSSELNVNALELDDSALYLCSSSSTSSTDTRYFGPGTRLTVL.

The V and J genes are TRBV11-2 and TRBJ2-6; D remains unclear. With 6 bases removed from V and 2 bases from J, the gap between germline ends came to 20 bases. From germline, CDR1 is SGHAT and CDR2 FQNNGV. The CDR3 totals 18 residues. The DNA for the CDR3 is TGTGCCAGCAGTTCAATAAGGCCGGCCAGCCCTGGGGCCAACGTCCTGACTTTC. Translating gives CASSSIRPASPGANVLTF.

A word on this clonotype: Just one base apart from a much larger clone, this may be a read error. The chain has TRBV4-3 and TRBJ2-1; D call uncertain. This CDR3 is built from 15 residues. The germline V gene has CDR1 LGHNA and CDR2 YSLEER. Trimming took 0 bases from V and 5 from J, leaving 11 bases between them. The CDR3 DNA reads as TGCGCCAGCAGCCAAGAGTTCGGTACTGACAATGAGCAGTTCTTC. Translated, it gives CASSQEFGTDNEQFF.

The genes are TRBV6-1 and TRBJ2-3; 9 nucleotides match TRBD1. The germline CDR1 and CDR2 sequences are MNHNS and SASEGT. This CDR3 contains 16 residues. J was trimmed by 1 base and V by 4 bases; bases with no gene match: 6. The CDR3 DNA is TGTGCCAGCAGTGGTCGGGACAGGGTGCGCACAGATACGCAGTATTTT. Translation: CASSGRDRVRTDTQYF.

In regard to this clonotype: A read error may produce the germline difference seen at one junction end. The chain has TRBV6-5 and TRBJ1-5; D is uncertain. CDR1 MNHEY and CDR2 SVGAGI come from the germline V gene. The CDR3 sequence is 14 residues long. The CDR3 protein is CASGDRRDTQPQHF. The CDR3 DNA reads TGTGCCAGCGGCGACCGGAGGGATACTCAGCCTCAGCATTTT.

About this clonotype itself: As the CDR3 is not closed by the conserved phenylalanine or tryptophan, this likely results from a read error. This sequence joins TRBV5-1 and TRBJ1-6, with TRBD1 matching 9 bases. CDR3 length: 14 residues. Germline loops: CDR1 SGHRS, CDR2 YFSETQ. V was clipped by 4 bases and J by 8 bases; unmatched bases: 4. DNA for the CDR3: TGCGCCAGCAGCGCGGGGACAGGGTATTCACCCCTCCACTGT. It yields the protein CASSAGTGYSPLHC.

In regard to this clonotype: At one end, the junction sequence differs from germline, possibly due to a read error. V usage is TRBV5-5 and J usage is TRBJ2-5, with D possibly being TRBD1 (5 bases). Germline V lookup: CDR1 SGHKS, CDR2 YYEKEE (reference sequence). The CDR3 has 14 amino acids. CDR3: CASGFRTREETQYF. As DNA, the CDR3 is TGTGCCAGCGGCTTTAGAACCAGGGAAGAGACCCAGTACTTC.

Details on this clonotype: A read error is possible here, since a much larger clone lies one base away. V is TRBV4-2 and J is TRBJ2-4; D possibly matches TRBD1 or TRBD2 (5 bases each). The CDR3 covers 15 residues. The germline V gene encodes CDR1 LGHNA and CDR2 YNFKEQ. V gave up 4 bases and J gave up 6 bases, with 16 bases separating them. CDR3 in DNA: TGTGCCAGCAGCCGAGATAGTCGGGGCGGAAACATTCAGTACTTC. It yields the protein CASSRDSRGGNIQYF.

This clonotype was observed at least ten times. The rearrangement links TRBV10-2 to TRBJ2-3; TRBD1 or TRBD2 may be the D gene (5 bases each). This CDR3 region has 16 residues. The germline gives CDR1 WSHSY, CDR2 SAAADI. Trimming stripped 3 bases from V and 2 bases from J, with 15 bases between. CDR3 sequence (DNA): TGCGCCAGCAGTGATGAGGGGAGCCCCTTCACAGATACGCAGTATTTT. Translating gives CASSDEGSPFTDTQYF.

V is TRBV25-1 and J is TRBJ1-4, with D perhaps TRBD1 (5 bases). The germline gives CDR1 MGHDK, CDR2 SYGVNS. Deletions cut 3 bases from V and 13 bases from J, with 21 bases between. This CDR3 has 15 amino acids. In nucleotides, the CDR3 is TGTGCCAGCAGTGACCAGTTAGGCCGGGGCCGGGGACTGTTTTTT. Its translation: CASSDQLGRGRGLFF.

This chain links TRBV13 with TRBJ1-2, with D unresolved. V was cut by 6 bases and J by 10 bases, with 18 bases left in between. Germline V lookup: CDR1 PRHDT, CDR2 FYEKMQ (reference sequence). There are 13 residues in the CDR3. CDR3 DNA sequence: TGTGCCAGCAGTTTAAAGGGCTTGGAAGACTACACCTTC. It specifies CASSLKGLEDYTF.

This clonotype was recorded only once. A much larger clone differs from this one at a single base, so this may be a read error. The J gene is TRBJ2-3, the V gene TRBV6-5; D not certain. V lost 6 bases and J 4 bases, leaving 8 bases between the germline ends. CDR1 and CDR2 (germline): MNHEY, SVGAGI. The CDR3 runs 12 residues. The CDR3 coding sequence is TGTGCCAGCAGGTCGACCGCAGATACGCAGTATTTT. Encoded protein: CASRSTADTQYF.

Of note for this clonotype: It may be a read error: a sequence one base away is much more abundant. The J gene is TRBJ1-5, the V gene TRBV6-1; D perhaps matches TRBD1 (5 bases). The CDR3 runs 15 residues. The germline gives CDR1 MNHNS, CDR2 SASEGT. This CDR3 reads CVSSARGMANQPQHF. In DNA form, the CDR3 reads TGTGTCAGCAGTGCCCGGGGGATGGCAAATCAGCCCCAGCATTTT.

Many counts were recorded for this clonotype. V is TRBV6-5 and J is TRBJ1-4; tentative D call: TRBD1 (5 bases). The CDR3 totals 15 residues. Germline CDR1 is MNHEY and CDR2 is SVGAGI. Deletions cut 5 bases from V and 4 bases from J, with 14 bases between. CDR3 coding DNA: TGTGCCAGCAGTCCCGAGTTTCAGGGTAATGAAAAACTGTTTTTT. Translating gives CASSPEFQGNEKLFF.

Points on this clonotype: An end of the junction differs from the germline gene, which may be a read error. This rearrangement joins TRBV9 to TRBJ2-7; D possibly corresponds to TRBD1 (5 bases). CDR1 is SGDLS and CDR2 is YYNGEE in the germline V gene. This CDR3 is 14 amino acids long. The CDR3 reads CAGSVIDSHSEQYF. The CDR3, as DNA: TGTGCCGGCAGCGTTATCGACAGTCATAGCGAGCAGTACTTC.

The chain is built from TRBV12-3 or TRBV12-4 and TRBJ2-3; 11 bases agree with TRBD2. The CDR3 totals 15 residues. Trimming removed 6 bases from V and 2 bases from J; junction bases left unmatched: 4. The chain's CDR3 is CASSSGLAATDTQYF. The CDR3 DNA follows: TGTGCCAGCAGCTCGGGACTAGCGGCCACAGATACGCAGTATTTT.

This clonotype was counted between two and nine times. The chain couples TRBV10-3 to TRBJ2-1; 7 positions match TRBD2. Germline CDR1 ENHRY, CDR2 SYGVKD. V was pared by 4 bases and J by 1 base, with 4 bases of the junction left unmatched. The CDR3 contains 15 residues. CDR3 region: CAISGPAGSYNEQFF. CDR3 in DNA: TGTGCCATCAGTGGTCCAGCGGGATCCTACAATGAGCAGTTCTTC.

As concerns this clonotype: A clone one base away is much larger, so this may be a read error. The gene calls are TRBV5-1 and TRBJ2-1; 14 positions match TRBD2. CDR1 and CDR2 (germline): SGHRS, YFSETQ. The CDR3 extends over 16 amino acids. Trimming cost V 4 bases and J 8 bases; bases outside gene matches: 8. CDR3 in DNA: TGCGCCAGCAGCCCAGGGACTAGCGGGGGTGTCGATGAGCAGTTCTTC. Its translation: CASSPGTSGGVDEQFF.